Each of the 14 T cell receptor beta chains below was sequenced from the same sample in a study of blood T cell repertoires in COVID-19. Sequencing used immunoSEQ multiplex PCR; TCRdb keeps in-frame clones, though not all of them. The sample carries tens of thousands of clones, more than 70% recorded once. The source material was peripheral blood. The source of these receptors is a man aged 45-65 years with acute or convalescent COVID-19.

The chain recombines TRBV4-1 with TRBJ2-3; D possibly corresponds to TRBD1 (5 bases). The CDR3 sequence is 13 residues long. V dropped 4 bases and J dropped 6 bases, with 11 bases sitting between them. CDR1 is MGHRA, CDR2 YSYEKL, per germline. The CDR3 DNA reads as TGCGCCAGCAGCCGTCAGAAGGGGGATACGCAGTATTTT. Its translation: CASSRQKGDTQYF.

A word on this clone: The same CDR3 is also encoded by other DNA sequences in this sample. The genes are TRBV2 and TRBJ1-5; D is unclear. This CDR3 is 14 amino acids long. Germline V gene lookup returns CDR1 SNHLY and CDR2 FYNNEI. Trimming took 4 bases from V and 2 from J, leaving 9 bases between them. The CDR3 here is CASSVERGNQPQHF. Written as DNA, the CDR3 is TGTGCCAGCAGTGTGGAGAGGGGCAATCAGCCCCAGCATTTT.

The chain combines TRBV18 with TRBJ2-5; TRBD1 aligns across 7 bases. V lost 11 bases and J lost 5; bases outside the gene matches: 14. The germline gives CDR1 KGHSH, CDR2 LQKENI. The CDR3 has 14 amino acids. The CDR3, as DNA: TGTGCCTCCTCGACCAAACAGGGGTGGGAGACCCAGTACTTC. Its translation: CASSTKQGWETQYF. Filled out from reference TRBV18 and TRBJ2-5, the complete variable domain reads NAGVMQNPRHLVRRRGQEARLRCSPMKGHSHVYWYRQLPEEGLKFMVYLQKENIIDESGMPKERFSAEFPKEGPSILRIQQVVRGDSAAYFCASSTKQGWETQYFGPGTRLLVL.

The J gene is TRBJ2-6, the V gene TRBV18; 7 bases are a match to TRBD2. V shed 2 bases, J shed 2 bases, and the junction held 3 bases outside the gene matches. The CDR3 is 16 amino acids. The germline gives CDR1 KGHSH, CDR2 LQKENI. For the CDR3, the DNA is TGTGCCAGCTCACCAAGGGAGGGCGCTGGGGCCAACGTCCTGACTTTC. Encoded protein: CASSPREGAGANVLTF.

The genes are TRBV3-1 (or the pseudogene TRBV3-2) and TRBJ1-2; no clear D. Germline CDR1 LGHDT, CDR2 YNNKEL (reference sequence). The CDR3 is 15 residues long. V lost 2 bases and J lost 4, with 14 bases in between. CDR3 coding DNA: TGTGCCAGCAGCCAAAACCGGGTCCAGAGCTATGGCTACACCTTC. Its protein product is CASSQNRVQSYGYTF.

The chain links TRBV11-2 to TRBJ2-1, with 9 bases matching TRBD2. CDR3 length: 17 amino acids. Germline lookup yields CDR1 SGHAT and CDR2 FQNNGV. With 5 bases clipped from V and 0 bases from J, the junction kept 8 bases outside the gene matches. The CDR3 DNA reads as TGTGCCAGCAGCCCCGGGACTAGCTCGAGCTCCTACAATGAGCAGTTCTTC. Translated, it gives CASSPGTSSSSYNEQFF.

This clone occurred once. V gene TRBV19 combines with J gene TRBJ2-3; TRBD2 matches 10 bases. The germline CDR1 and CDR2 sequences are LNHDA and SQIVND (reference sequence). V was clipped by 5 bases and J by 3 bases; unmatched bases: 11. This CDR3 region has 17 residues. The chain's CDR3 is CASSLGSGRYSTDTQYF. In DNA form, the CDR3 reads TGTGCCAGTAGTCTAGGTAGCGGGAGGTATAGTACAGATACGCAGTATTTT.

The chain has TRBV27 and TRBJ2-3, with 15 positions matching TRBD2. The germline CDR1 and CDR2 sequences are MNHEY and SMNVEV (reference sequence). The V segment lost 3 bases and the J segment 9 bases; nucleotides outside the gene matches: 7. The CDR3 spans 16 residues. The CDR3 region is CASSFQGLAGGATQYF. The CDR3, as DNA: TGTGCCAGCAGTTTCCAGGGACTAGCGGGAGGAGCCACGCAGTATTTT.

V gene TRBV18 combines with J gene TRBJ1-1; D is ambiguous. The CDR3 extends over 14 amino acids. Germline-derived CDR1 and CDR2 are KGHSH and LQKENI. The germline V and J ends were trimmed by 4 bases and 11 bases, with 20 bases remaining between them. CDR3 protein: CASSRDRGEGTAFF. The CDR3 coding sequence is TGTGCCAGCTCACGTGACCGGGGAGAGGGTACGGCTTTCTTT.

V usage is TRBV2 and J usage is TRBJ1-2; unclear D gene. The germline CDR1 and CDR2 sequences are SNHLY and FYNNEI. V lost 4 bases, J lost 5 bases, and 17 bases lay in between. The CDR3 length is 15 residues. The DNA for the CDR3 is TGTGCCAGCAGTGCAGAGAGACAAGCAAAATATGGCTACACCTTC. Residues: CASSAERQAKYGYTF. The complete variable domain, with remaining parts taken from reference TRBV2 and TRBJ1-2, reads EPEVTQTPSHQVTQMGQEVILRCVPISNHLYFYWYRQILGQKVEFLVSFYNNEISEKSEIFDDQFSVERPDGSNFTLKIRSTKLEDSAMYFCASSAERQAKYGYTFGSGTRLTVV.

This chain connects TRBV29-1 to TRBJ1-3; 7 nucleotides match TRBD1. CDR3 length: 15 residues. Trimming at V came to 4 bases and at J to 0 bases, leaving 6 bases not matched to a gene. Germline CDR1 SQVTM, CDR2 ANQGSEA. This CDR3 is CSVAGQASSGNTIYF. The CDR3 DNA sequence: TGCAGCGTTGCTGGACAGGCTAGCTCTGGAAACACCATATATTTT. The variable domain in full, with the rest retrieved from reference TRBV29-1 and TRBJ1-3, is SAVISQKPSRDICQRGTSLTIQCQVDSQVTMMFWYRQQPGQSLTLIATANQGSEATYESGFVIDKFPISRPNLTFSTLTVSNMSPEDSSIYLCSVAGQASSGNTIYFGEGSWLTVV.

This clone was observed a few times. The rearrangement uses TRBV18 and TRBJ2-5, with D perhaps TRBD1 (5 bases). Between the trimmed V and J ends, which lost 3 bases and 5 bases, there was a span of 7 bases. The CDR3 has 12 amino acids. Germline-derived CDR1 and CDR2 are KGHSH and LQKENI. The CDR3 bases are TGTGCCAGCTCACCGCCAGGGGAGACCCAGTACTTC. It is translated as CASSPPGETQYF.

The genes are TRBV4-1 and TRBJ2-6, with 7 nucleotides matching TRBD1. The germline CDR1 and CDR2 sequences are MGHRA and YSYEKL. This CDR3 has 17 residues. The trim removed 1 base at V and 0 bases at J, leaving 3 bases unmatched. Here the CDR3 DNA reads TGCGCCAGCAGCCAAGGACAGGGACGCTCTGGGGCCAACGTCCTGACTTTC. Residues: CASSQGQGRSGANVLTF.

CDR3 region: CASSRLAVTDTQYF. CDR3 sequence (DNA): TGTGCCAGCAGCCGACTAGCGGTCACAGATACGCAGTATTTT. The J gene is TRBJ2-3, the V gene TRBV11-2; the match to TRBD2 covers 9 bases. The germline V gene has CDR1 SGHAT and CDR2 FQNNGV. Trimming removed 5 bases from V and 2 bases from J; junction bases left unmatched: 2. This CDR3 contains 14 residues. The entire variable domain, with the rest obtained from reference TRBV11-2 and TRBJ2-3, is as follows: EAGVAQSPRYKIIEKRQSVAFWCNPISGHATLYWYQQILGQGPKLLIQFQNNGVVDDSQLPKDRFSAERLKGVDSTLKIQPAKLEDSAVYLCASSRLAVTDTQYFGPGTRLTVL.